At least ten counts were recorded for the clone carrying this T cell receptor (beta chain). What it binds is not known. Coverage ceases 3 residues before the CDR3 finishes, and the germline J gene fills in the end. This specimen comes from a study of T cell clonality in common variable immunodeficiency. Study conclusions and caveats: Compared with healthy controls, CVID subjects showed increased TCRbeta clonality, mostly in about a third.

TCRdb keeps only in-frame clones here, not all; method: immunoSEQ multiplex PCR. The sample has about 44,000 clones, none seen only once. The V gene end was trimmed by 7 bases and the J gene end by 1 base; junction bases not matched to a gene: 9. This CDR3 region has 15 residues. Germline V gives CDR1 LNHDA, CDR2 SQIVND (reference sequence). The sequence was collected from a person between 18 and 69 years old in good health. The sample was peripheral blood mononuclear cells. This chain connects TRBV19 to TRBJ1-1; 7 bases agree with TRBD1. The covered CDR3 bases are TGTGCCAGTAAGGTGACAGGGCCTTCGAACACTGAA. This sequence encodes CASKVTGPSNTE. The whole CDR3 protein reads CASKVTGPSNTEAFF.